Listed here are 29 T cell receptor beta chains from one sample, sequenced in a study of T cells in Graves' hyperthyroidism and ophthalmopathy. Researchers took RNA transcripts and amplified the TCR beta CDR3 regions from them. A set of HTBI primers served as the primers for a first-round RT-PCR of the TCR CDR3. TCRdb independently ran MiXCR on the multiplex PCR reads; one entry per CDR3 protein. The repertoire holds roughly 800,000 distinct CDR3 sequences, with 38% as singletons. What was sequenced was blood. The source of these receptors is a man younger than 35 with Graves' hyperthyroidism.

Many counts were recorded for this clonotype. The chain carries TRBV2 and TRBJ1-2, with a possible D match to TRBD1 (5 bases). V was pared by 4 bases and J by 7 bases, with 7 bases between. CDR1 and CDR2 (germline): SNHLY, FYNNEI. This CDR3 region has 11 residues. The CDR3 spells CASSVGAGYTF. CDR3 nucleotides: TGTGCCAGCAGTGTCGGGGCTGGCTACACCTTC. The full variable domain, in which reference TRBV2 and TRBJ1-2 provide the parts outside the CDR3, is EPEVTQTPSHQVTQMGQEVILRCVPISNHLYFYWYRQILGQKVEFLVSFYNNEISEKSEIFDDQFSVERPDGSNFTLKIRSTKLEDSAMYFCASSVGAGYTFGSGTRLTVV.

This clonotype was counted between two and nine times. The J gene is TRBJ1-4, the V gene TRBV12-3 or TRBV12-4, with D tentatively TRBD1 (5 bases). Trimming left V 7 bases short and J 10 bases short, with 13 bases between. The length of the CDR3 is 12 residues. The CDR3 DNA reads as TGTGCCAGCACTTCAGGGAGCGGAAAACTGTTTTTT. Its protein product is CASTSGSGKLFF.

This clonotype has at least ten counts. The V call is TRBV10-2, the J call TRBJ2-2; 7 nucleotides line up with TRBD2. The germline V gene encodes CDR1 WSHSY and CDR2 SAAADI. Trimming cost V 2 bases and J 3 bases; bases outside gene matches: 6. The CDR3 has 16 residues. The CDR3 is CASSEIAGRDTGELFF. In DNA form, the CDR3 reads TGCGCCAGCAGTGAGATCGCAGGGAGGGACACCGGGGAGCTGTTTTTT.

As to this clonotype: At one of its ends the junction is not consistent with the germline gene, which may arise from a read error. The genes are TRBV2 and TRBJ2-7, with D possibly being TRBD2 (6 bases). CDR1 and CDR2 (germline): SNHLY, FYNNEI. The CDR3 covers 14 residues. CDR3 sequence: CAGSEMGGRHEQYF. The DNA of the CDR3 is TGTGCCGGCAGTGAAATGGGGGGAAGACACGAGCAGTACTTC.

This clonotype is a singleton in its sample. This sequence joins TRBV6-6 and TRBJ1-1; D is uncertain. The CDR3 runs 13 residues. The V end lost 5 bases, the J end lost 5 bases, and 12 bases lay between the germline ends. Looked up from germline, CDR1 is MNHNY and CDR2 is SVGAGI (reference sequence). DNA of the CDR3: TGTGCCAGCAGTCAACGGAGTGGGACTGAAGCTTTCTTT. Translation gives CASSQRSGTEAFF.

This clonotype has more than one count but fewer than ten. The chain has TRBV12-3 or TRBV12-4 and TRBJ1-1; D not resolved. The CDR3 extends over 11 amino acids. V shed 7 bases and J shed 9 bases, with 12 bases lying between them. CDR3 sequence reads: CASTNAVQAFF. CDR3 bases: TGTGCCAGCACCAACGCGGTTCAAGCTTTCTTT.

The chain joins TRBV13 to TRBJ2-7; D possibly corresponds to TRBD1 (6 bases). Germline-derived CDR1 and CDR2 are PRHDT and FYEKMQ (reference sequence). The CDR3 loop spans 13 amino acids. Trimming left V 3 bases short and J 4 bases short, with 10 bases between. The CDR3 spells CASSLAGQYEQYF. CDR3 nucleotide sequence: TGTGCCAGCAGCTTGGCCGGACAGTACGAGCAGTACTTC.

As for this clonotype: A read error may explain this, as a much larger clone is one base away. The genes are TRBV7-2 and TRBJ1-1; TRBD1 matches at 7 bases. V lost 1 base, J lost 10 bases, and 0 bases stayed unmatched. CDR1 is SGHTA, CDR2 FQGNSA, per germline. The CDR3 contains 11 residues. The CDR3 region is CASSLEGAAFF. CDR3 DNA sequence: TGTGCCAGCAGCTTAGAGGGGGCAGCTTTCTTT.

This clonotype was detected ten times or more. The CDR3 coding sequence is TGCAGTGCTAGAGATCCATTAGCGGGAGAATCCTACGAGCAGTACTTC. Translating it yields CSARDPLAGESYEQYF. This rearrangement joins TRBV20-1 to TRBJ2-7; 9 bases agree with TRBD2. This CDR3 contains 16 residues. With V trimmed by 0 bases and J by 1 base, 7 bases remained unmatched. Germline V lookup: CDR1 DFQATT, CDR2 SNEGSKA (reference sequence).

This chain connects TRBV2 to TRBJ1-1; 8 bases line up with TRBD1. Germline CDR1 reads SNHLY; CDR2 reads FYNNEI. The CDR3 runs to 13 residues. V was clipped by 6 bases and J by 5 bases; unmatched bases: 5. CDR3 in DNA: TGTGCCAGCAGGGTCAGGGGGCTTACTGAAGCTTTCTTT. This translates into CASRVRGLTEAFF.

The sample holds many counts of this clonotype. The chain combines TRBV20-1 with TRBJ1-2; no firm D call. CDR3 size: 12 residues. CDR1 and CDR2 (germline): DFQATT, SNEGSKA (reference sequence). Written as DNA, the CDR3 is TGCAGAGTGCTAGGCACTAACTATGGCTACACCTTC. As protein: CRVLGTNYGYTF.

This clonotype appeared a few times. The chain joins TRBV6-6 to TRBJ1-2, with TRBD1 as a possible D gene (5 bases). From germline, CDR1 is MNHNY and CDR2 SVGAGI (reference sequence). V dropped 5 bases and J dropped 4 bases, with 17 bases sitting between them. This CDR3 is 15 amino acids long. The CDR3 DNA reads TGTGCCAGCAGTGAAGTCGGGGGTCGTGGCTATGGCTACACCTTC. It codes for CASSEVGGRGYGYTF.

This clonotype was seen many times. The chain employs TRBV15 and TRBJ2-6, with a tentative D call TRBD2 (5 bases). The length of the CDR3 is 18 residues. The V end lost 1 base, the J end lost 2 bases, and 15 bases lay between the germline ends. Germline assignment: CDR1 LNHNV and CDR2 YYDKDF (reference sequence). CDR3 sequence (DNA): TGTGCCACCAGCAGAGGAGGGAGAGAGACACCTGGGGCCAACGTCCTGACTTTC. This encodes CATSRGGRETPGANVLTF. Based on the CDR3 plus reference TRBV15 and TRBJ2-6, the full variable domain is DAMVIQNPRYQVTQFGKPVTLSCSQTLNHNVMYWYQQKSSQAPKLLFHYYDKDFNNEADTPDNFQSRRPNTSFCFLDIRSPGLGDTAMYLCATSRGGRETPGANVLTFGAGSRLTVL.

The chain recombines TRBV7-6 with TRBJ2-7; 10 nucleotides match TRBD2. CDR3 length equals 19 residues. V trimming: 5 bases; J trimming: 0 bases; junction bases outside the gene matches: 16. Germline-derived CDR1 and CDR2 are SGHVS and FNYEAQ. CDR3 amino acids: CASSPNLWIAGGRSYEQYF. The CDR3 DNA is TGTGCCAGCAGCCCCAACTTATGGATAGCGGGAGGCCGCTCCTACGAGCAGTACTTC.

The chain recombines TRBV5-1 with TRBJ1-1, with a possible D match to TRBD1 (6 bases). In germline, CDR1 is SGHRS, CDR2 YFSETQ. The CDR3 runs 14 residues. Trimming left V 2 bases short and J 1 base short, with 9 bases between. Written as DNA, the CDR3 is TGCGCCAGCAGCTTTGAGGGACAGAACACTGAAGCTTTCTTT. Amino acid sequence: CASSFEGQNTEAFF.

This clonotype has a count of ten or more. The CDR3 sequence: CASSWGQEGNSPLHF. The CDR3 DNA is TGTGCCAGCAGTTGGGGACAGGAGGGCAATTCACCCCTCCACTTT. The V call is TRBV2, the J call TRBJ1-6, with 8 positions matching TRBD1. The germline gives CDR1 SNHLY, CDR2 FYNNEI. The CDR3 consists of 15 residues. V dropped 5 bases and J dropped 7; count of bases not matched to a gene: 7.

CDR3 bases: TGTGCCAGCAGTCAGGGGGCTCGAAACGAGCAGTACTTC. Its translation is CASSQGARNEQYF. The chain has TRBV27 and TRBJ2-7, with 8 nucleotides matching TRBD1. This CDR3 comprises 13 residues. CDR1 is MNHEY and CDR2 is SMNVEV in the germline V gene (reference sequence). V lost 5 bases and J lost 5; bases outside the gene matches: 5.

The chain carries TRBV6-5 and TRBJ2-7; 8 positions agree with TRBD2. V trimming: 4 bases; J trimming: 2 bases; junction bases outside the gene matches: 7. This CDR3 spans 15 amino acids. CDR1 MNHEY and CDR2 SVGAGI come from the germline V gene. The CDR3 sequence is CASSSPLSGAYEQYF. The CDR3 DNA sequence: TGTGCCAGCAGTTCCCCCCTTAGCGGGGCCTACGAGCAGTACTTC.

The chain has TRBV10-2 and TRBJ1-1; 7 nucleotides line up with TRBD1. V was clipped by 4 bases and J by 8 bases; unmatched bases: 10. CDR3 length equals 14 residues. In germline, CDR1 is WSHSY, CDR2 SAAADI. CDR3 bases: TGCGCCAGCAGTGCCGGAGACAGGGTCGCCGAAGCTTTCTTT. Translating it yields CASSAGDRVAEAFF.

This chain uses TRBV29-1 with TRBJ2-7, with 9 bases matching TRBD1. The CDR3 totals 13 residues. Germline V lookup: CDR1 SQVTM, CDR2 ANQGSEA. Trimming cost V 4 bases and J 3 bases; bases outside gene matches: 4. As DNA, the CDR3 is TGCAGCGTTGGAGGACAGGGGATCTACGAGCAGTACTTC. It encodes CSVGGQGIYEQYF.

The chain recombines TRBV6-2 or TRBV6-3 with TRBJ2-7; D is uncertain. The CDR3 length is 10 residues. From germline, CDR1 is MNHEY and CDR2 SVGEGT. V was trimmed by 8 bases and J by 5 bases, leaving 7 bases between them. DNA for the CDR3: TGTGCCAGCTTGGGCCACGAGCAGTACTTC. It codes for CASLGHEQYF.

In its sample, this clonotype was seen many times. This chain uses TRBV7-2 with TRBJ2-2, with a weak D call TRBD2 (6 bases). Trimming removed 7 bases at V and 1 base at J, with 10 bases between. The CDR3 length is 14 residues. Per germline, CDR1 SGHTA and CDR2 FQGNSA. DNA of the CDR3: TGTGCCAGCACACCTAGCGAGAACACCGGGGAGCTGTTTTTT. Amino acids: CASTPSENTGELFF.

This clonotype was counted ten times or more. The genes are TRBV7-9 and TRBJ1-2; D not resolved. The CDR3 has 14 residues. Germline CDR1 reads SEHNR; CDR2 reads FQNEAQ (reference sequence). Trimming pared 3 bases from V and 4 bases from J, leaving 12 bases between. The CDR3, as DNA: TGTGCCAGCAGCTTTCCGGGAGGAGGCTATGGCTACACCTTC. Protein: CASSFPGGGYGYTF.

V usage is TRBV7-2 and J usage is TRBJ1-3; a possible D gene is TRBD1 (5 bases). The CDR3 covers 14 residues. Trimming stripped 5 bases from V and 4 bases from J, with 12 bases between. Looked up from germline, CDR1 is SGHTA and CDR2 is FQGNSA. The CDR3 loop reads CASSAGLEGNTIYF. In DNA, the CDR3 is TGTGCCAGCAGCGCGGGACTCGAGGGAAACACCATATATTTT.

The CDR3 DNA reads as TGTGCCAGCAGTCTCACCCCGGGACAGCAAGAGACCCAGTACTTC. Translated: CASSLTPGQQETQYF. The chain combines TRBV19 with TRBJ2-5; 7 bases agree with TRBD1. CDR1 and CDR2 (germline): LNHDA, SQIVND (reference sequence). J was trimmed by 2 bases and V by 9 bases; bases with no gene match: 12. The CDR3 runs 15 residues.

The rearrangement links TRBV7-2 to TRBJ2-7; TRBD2 agrees at 12 bases. CDR1 is SGHTA and CDR2 is FQGNSA in the germline V gene. V gave up 8 bases and J gave up 2 bases; unmatched junction bases: 7. The CDR3 totals 15 residues. CDR3 DNA: TGTGCCAGCGCCGAACTAGCGGGAGGCCCCTACGAGCAGTACTTC. It codes for CASAELAGGPYEQYF.

This clonotype was observed at least ten times. The chain links TRBV24-1 to TRBJ1-5; D remains ambiguous. The germline CDR1 and CDR2 sequences are KGHDR and SFDVKD. The CDR3 spans 12 residues. Trimming removed 10 bases at V and 7 bases at J, with 13 bases between. This chain's CDR3 is CATGNRLQPQHF. DNA for the CDR3: TGTGCCACGGGGAACAGACTACAGCCCCAGCATTTT.

This clonotype was recorded a few times. The rearrangement uses TRBV11-2 and TRBJ1-6; 9 nucleotides line up with TRBD1. Germline assignment: CDR1 SGHAT and CDR2 FQNNGV. The CDR3 totals 14 residues. V lost 6 bases and J lost 10; bases outside the gene matches: 7. CDR3 in amino acids: CASSFRTGDSPLHF. In DNA form, the CDR3 reads TGTGCCAGCAGTTTCCGGACAGGGGACTCACCCCTCCACTTT. Using reference TRBV11-2 and TRBJ1-6 for the parts outside the CDR3, the full variable domain is EAGVAQSPRYKIIEKRQSVAFWCNPISGHATLYWYQQILGQGPKLLIQFQNNGVVDDSQLPKDRFSAERLKGVDSTLKIQPAKLEDSAVYLCASSFRTGDSPLHFGNGTRLTVT.

V and J are TRBV19 and TRBJ1-5, with D tentatively TRBD1 (6 bases). The CDR3 runs 13 residues. Germline V gene data show CDR1 as LNHDA and CDR2 as SQIVND (reference sequence). The V and J ends lost 10 bases and 4 bases respectively, with 14 bases between them. The CDR3 loop reads CATNAGANQPQHF. The CDR3 DNA sequence: TGTGCCACAAACGCAGGGGCGAATCAGCCCCAGCATTTT.